This T cell receptor (beta chain) emerged from a study of T cell clonotyping in hematopoietic cell transplantation. The germline V gene has CDR1 SGHAT and CDR2 FQNNGV. The CDR3 is made up of 14 amino acids. In regard to this clone: Its cognate antigen is unknown. The junction shows a germline mismatch at one end, possibly a read error.

Clones were sequenced by immunoSEQ multiplex PCR, and TCRdb holds only the in-frame ones, with some missing. The table shows about 15,000 clones, with over 85% occurring only once. Regarding the study as a whole: Few recipient clonotypes overlapped donors; over 95% were de novo at given depth. Broader posttransplant TCR repertoire diversity was predicted by graft donor and pretransplant recipient Inverse Simpson Index values. No sorting was done, leaving CD4 and CD8 contributions mixed.

This chain links TRBV11-2 with TRBJ1-2; 8 bases are a match to TRBD1. The sample consisted of PBMCs, taken 30 days after allogeneic stem cell transplant. The receptor comes from a male patient aged 55-69 years who had an allogeneic stem cell transplant from an unrelated donor, so the T cells may come from the graft donor. Some clones in this sample may be carry-over from other donors' samples. This chain's CDR3 is CASSLDRGNYGYTF. CDR3 sequence (DNA): TGTGCCAGCAGCCTAGACAGGGGTAACTATGGCTACACCTTC.